This T cell receptor beta chain was retrieved from a study of T cell repertoires in cytomegalovirus infection. This clonotype was picked up many times. Antigen: not known. TCRdb re-analysed the reads in MiXCR, keeping a single row per CDR3 protein. The table records about a million distinct CDR3 sequences, about a third of them present only once. Study-level points and caveats: In two of eight donors, the top clonotype was HLA-C-restricted CMV-specific.

The CDR3 runs 13 residues. Germline values: CDR1 SEHNR, CDR2 FQNEAQ (reference sequence). Germline trimming cut 5 bases from V and 4 bases from J; bases unmatched to any gene: 4. V is TRBV7-9 and J is TRBJ2-5, with 7 bases that match TRBD1. The TCR was taken from a human donor in good health (CMV status not recorded). Some clones in this sample may be carry-over from other donors' samples. Specimen: cultured CD8+ T cells from PBMCs, collected from culture after CMV antigen stimulation. The CDR3 DNA sequence: TGTGCCAGCAGCCTCCGGGACAGAGAGACCCAGTACTTC. This gives the protein CASSLRDRETQYF.